This T cell receptor beta chain stems from a study of T-cell reconstitution after alpha-beta-depleted transplantation in children. TCRbeta library preparation incorporated unique molecular identifiers. TCRdb re-derived calls from the PCR reads in MiXCR, one entry per CDR3 protein. The data contain 200,000 to 250,000 distinct CDR3 sequences, about a tenth of them singletons. The CDR3 spans 13 residues. V lost 2 bases and J 12 bases, leaving 19 bases between the germline ends. Germline CDR1 reads SQVTM; CDR2 reads ANQGSEA. Notes on the study in general: Some patients' high day-60 TCRbeta diversity was attributed to recipient cells surviving conditioning. In patients about two months after transplant, alpha-beta T cells reportedly arose from several hundred expanded graft clones. Most T-cell counts and diversity one year after the transplant came from T cells that were newly produced.

As concerns this clonotype: No antigen is known for it.

Sequenced here: PBMCs, sampled before TCRalphabeta/CD19-depleted stem cell transplant. The clonotype was recovered from a child under three years old with acute myeloid leukemia, due to receive a stem cell transplant. The V call is TRBV29-1, the J call TRBJ2-5; D perhaps matches TRBD1 (6 bases). CDR3 region: CSVEPVGAPQEYF. The CDR3 DNA is TGCAGCGTTGAACCAGTGGGGGCGCCACAGGAGTACTTC.